The rows below give T cell receptor beta chains drawn from one sample of a study of T cell clones after liver transplantation. Assay: immunoSEQ multiplex PCR; the TCRdb copy retains only in-frame clones and omits some. The profile shows about 100,000 clones, around 86% of them singletons. The source was CD4+ T cells from blood, collected before liver transplant. All receptors come from a human donor who received a liver transplant. CDR3s include the opening cysteine and the closing phenylalanine or tryptophan. The D gene is left open where the match is weak. A row's size may be missing; if present it is once, few, many or a size class.

j_gene | abundance | len | d_gene | v_gene | CDR3aa | CDR3nt
TRBJ2-7 | many | 15 | - | TRBV19 | CASSRRGEGSYEQYF | TGTGCCAGTAGTAGGCGGGGTGAGGGCTCCTACGAGCAGTACTTC
TRBJ1-1 | - | 12 | - | TRBV29-1 | CSVGTGRTEAFF | TGCAGCGTTGGTACAGGGAGGACTGAAGCTTTCTTT
TRBJ2-7 | - | 12 | - | TRBV6-6 | CASRHSNYEQYF | TGTGCCAGCAGACATAGTAATTACGAGCAGTACTTC
TRBJ2-1 | - | 16 | TRBD1 | TRBV5-4 | CASSFPGRDRGNEQFF | TGTGCCAGCAGCTTCCCTGGCCGGGACAGGGGTAATGAGCAGTTCTTC
TRBJ2-1 | - | 14 | - | TRBV28 | CASSSPSSIYEQFF | TGTGCCAGCAGTTCGCCCTCCTCTATCTATGAGCAGTTCTTC
TRBJ2-2 | - | 17 | TRBD1 | TRBV10-1 | CASSDAGGPPNTGELFF | TGCGCCAGCAGCGACGCAGGGGGACCCCCGAACACCGGGGAGCTGTTTTTT
TRBJ1-5 | - | 13 | TRBD1 | TRBV11-2 | CASSIGTERPQHF | TGTGCCAGCAGCATAGGGACAGAAAGGCCCCAGCATTTT
TRBJ2-1 | - | 16 | - | TRBV12-5 | CASGYDGRGRYNEQFF | TGTGCTAGTGGCTACGACGGTAGGGGGAGGTACAATGAGCAGTTCTTC
TRBJ1-1 | - | 14 | - | TRBV5-1 | CASRSTPMNTEAFF | TGCGCCAGCAGAAGTACCCCGATGAACACTGAAGCTTTCTTT
TRBJ1-1 | once | 14 | TRBD1 | TRBV19 | CASSRTGADTEAFF | TGTGCCAGTAGTCGGACAGGGGCGGACACTGAAGCTTTCTTT
TRBJ2-3 | - | 16 | TRBD2 | TRBV5-1 | CASTRTSGGPQDTQYF | TGCGCCAGCACCAGGACTAGCGGGGGACCGCAGGATACGCAGTATTTT
TRBJ2-7 | - | 14 | TRBD1 | TRBV18 | CASSPPQGVHEQYF | TGTGCCAGCTCACCACCTCAGGGGGTCCACGAGCAGTACTTC
TRBJ1-5 | - | 16 | - | TRBV27 | CASTSLKGGSNQPQHF | TGTGCCAGCACCAGCCTCAAGGGGGGTAGCAATCAGCCCCAGCATTTT
TRBJ2-5 | once | 15 | TRBD2 | TRBV11-1 | CASSLGGLAEETQYF | TGTGCCAGCAGCTTAGGCGGGCTAGCGGAAGAGACCCAGTACTTC
TRBJ1-2 | - | 13 | TRBD1 | TRBV5-1 | CASSRQGLDGYTF | TGCGCCAGCAGCAGACAGGGGTTGGATGGCTACACCTTC
TRBJ1-1 | - | 13 | - | TRBV2 | CASSVAGLTEAFF | TGTGCCAGCAGTGTGGCGGGGCTTACTGAAGCTTTCTTT
TRBJ2-2 | - | 16 | TRBD2 | TRBV19 | CASSPSGRVYTGELFF | TGTGCCAGTAGTCCTAGCGGGAGGGTTTACACCGGGGAGCTGTTTTTT
TRBJ1-2 | - | 15 | - | TRBV27 | CASSLLAAKAGGYTF | TGTGCCAGCAGTTTATTGGCGGCTAAGGCGGGAGGCTACACCTTC
TRBJ1-5 | - | 17 | TRBD1 | TRBV15 | CATSRASTGSKDQPQHF | TGTGCCACCAGCAGGGCGTCGACAGGGTCCAAGGATCAGCCCCAGCATTTT
TRBJ2-1 | - | 16 | - | TRBV14 | CASSQGRLERYNEQFF | TGTGCCAGCAGCCAAGGGCGACTAGAGAGGTACAATGAGCAGTTCTTC
TRBJ1-1 | - | 15 | - | TRBV5-1 | CASSLGGPRNTEAFF | TGCGCCAGCAGCTTGGGTGGACCCCGTAACACTGAAGCTTTCTTT
TRBJ1-1 | - | 14 | - | TRBV9 | CASSRDGQNTEAFF | TGTGCCAGCAGCCGTGACGGACAGAACACTGAAGCTTTCTTT
TRBJ2-5 | - | 14 | TRBD2 | TRBV2 | CASSGRTLGETQYF | TGTGCCAGCAGCGGGAGGACACTTGGAGAGACCCAGTACTTC
TRBJ1-4 | - | 14 | - | TRBV29-1 | CSAGSQATNEKLFF | TGCAGCGCCGGCAGCCAAGCAACTAATGAAAAACTGTTTTTT
TRBJ1-1 | - | 15 | - | TRBV6-5 | CASSYSTGGRTEAFF | TGTGCCAGCAGTTACTCGACGGGGGGCCGCACTGAAGCTTTCTTT
TRBJ2-5 | - | 13 | - | TRBV9 | CASSVLGQETQYF | TGTGCCAGCAGCGTACTGGGGCAAGAGACCCAGTACTTC
TRBJ1-3 | few | 14 | - | TRBV7-9 | CASSFGNAGNTIYF | TGTGCCAGCAGCTTCGGGAACGCTGGAAACACCATATATTTT
TRBJ2-7 | - | 14 | - | TRBV4-3 | CASSQVRGSYEQYF | TGCGCCAGCAGCCAAGTAAGGGGCTCCTACGAGCAGTACTTC
TRBJ2-3 | - | 14 | TRBD2 | TRBV7-2 | CASSPHSGGDTQYF | TGTGCCAGCAGCCCACATAGCGGGGGAGATACGCAGTATTTT
TRBJ2-5 | - | 15 | TRBD2 | TRBV5-1 | CASSPLTSASETQYF | TGCGCCAGCAGCCCTTTGACTAGCGCGTCAGAGACCCAGTACTTC
TRBJ1-2 | - | 14 | - | TRBV6-6 | CASSYSNKDYGYTF | TGTGCCAGCAGTTACTCGAACAAGGACTATGGCTACACCTTC
TRBJ2-1 | - | 16 | - | TRBV2 | CASSERAGGLYNEQFF | TGTGCCAGCAGTGAAAGGGCAGGTGGGCTATACAATGAGCAGTTCTTC